The 22 T cell receptor beta chains in this list originate from one sample, sequenced in a study of CD8 T cells in ankylosing spondylitis. TCRdb reanalysed the 5' RACE reads using MiXCR and keeps one entry per CDR3 protein. The profile shows 250,000 to 400,000 distinct CDR3 sequences, roughly 11% of them singletons. Sequencing was performed on blood, either unsorted or a sorted T cell fraction (not recorded which). Every receptor here comes from a female donor with ankylosing spondylitis or in good health (not recorded which).

This clonotype has a count of ten or more. V and J are TRBV5-1 and TRBJ2-1; D is uncertain. The CDR3 spans 13 residues. CDR1 is SGHRS, CDR2 YFSETQ, per germline. V lost 4 bases, J lost 2 bases, and 7 bases lay in between. The CDR3 sequence: CASSLQAYNEQFF. CDR3 sequence (DNA): TGCGCCAGCAGCCTCCAAGCCTACAATGAGCAGTTCTTC.

This clonotype appeared many times. CDR3 region: CASSQIWDADTQYF. In DNA form, the CDR3 reads TGTGCCAGCAGCCAAATATGGGACGCCGATACGCAGTATTTT. The V and J genes are TRBV21-1 and TRBJ2-3; no check of the table's D call, TRBD1, against the DNA was made. TRBV21-1 is annotated as a pseudogene. CDR3 length: 14 residues.

As regards this clonotype: A junction boundary mismatches the germline segment, possibly from a read error. V gene TRBV3-1 combines with J gene TRBJ2-6, with 7 nucleotides matching TRBD1. This CDR3 is 17 amino acids long. Per germline, CDR1 LGHDT and CDR2 YNNKEL (reference sequence). The CDR3 sequence is CATSQGDSYSGANVLTF. The CDR3 DNA follows: TGTGCCACCAGCCAGGGGGACAGTTACTCTGGGGCCAACGTCCTGACTTTC.

This clonotype was seen at least ten times. The genes are TRBV20-1 and TRBJ2-7; TRBD2 might be the D (5 bases). CDR1 and CDR2 from the germline V gene are DFQATT and SNEGSKA (reference sequence). This CDR3 spans 13 amino acids. Trimming left V 6 bases short and J 0 bases short, with 12 bases between. CDR3 coding DNA: TGCAGTGCCCCGTTGAGGGACTCCTACGAGCAGTACTTC. It is translated as CSAPLRDSYEQYF.

This clonotype was recorded many times. V and J are TRBV10-2 and TRBJ2-7; maybe TRBD1 (6 bases). This CDR3 contains 15 residues. Deletions cut 8 bases from V and 1 base from J, with 18 bases between. CDR1 is WSHSY, CDR2 SAAADI, per germline. The CDR3 spells CASQIGTTTSYEQYF. The DNA of the CDR3 is TGCGCCAGCCAAATAGGGACAACCACGTCCTACGAGCAGTACTTC.

The J gene is TRBJ2-3, the V gene TRBV7-3; 8 nucleotides match TRBD2. J gave up 3 bases and V 5 bases, and 13 bases lay outside the gene matches. Germline CDR1 SGHTA, CDR2 FQGTGA. This CDR3 is built from 17 residues. CDR3 sequence reads: CASSPSGLVRGTDTQYF. The CDR3 DNA reads TGTGCCAGCAGCCCCTCGGGACTAGTCCGTGGAACAGATACGCAGTATTTT.

The CDR3 DNA is TGTGCCAGCAGCTTAGCGCAGGTCAACAATGAGCAGTTCTTC. This sequence encodes CASSLAQVNNEQFF. The genes are TRBV7-2 and TRBJ2-1; D is ambiguous. The V end was cut by 0 bases, the J end by 5 bases, with 8 bases between. The CDR3 sequence is 14 residues long. From germline, CDR1 is SGHTA and CDR2 FQGNSA.

Worth noting for this clonotype: The CDR3 ends on some other residue instead of the conserved phenylalanine or tryptophan, so this is likely a read error. The chain carries TRBV20-1 and TRBJ1-1; D might be TRBD1 (5 bases). Germline-derived CDR1 and CDR2 are DFQATT and SNEGSKA (reference sequence). V was trimmed by 0 bases and J by 4 bases, leaving 12 bases between them. The CDR3 totals 14 residues. CDR3 protein: CSARDSRGSTEAFI. Written as DNA, the CDR3 is TGCAGTGCTAGAGATTCAAGGGGTAGCACTGAAGCTTTCATT.

This clonotype was recorded at least ten times. V is TRBV20-1 and J is TRBJ2-6; 8 nucleotides agree with TRBD2. This CDR3 region has 17 residues. Per germline, CDR1 DFQATT and CDR2 SNEGSKA (reference sequence). V gave up 6 bases and J gave up 0 bases; unmatched junction bases: 10. CDR3 bases: TGCAGTGCGCCACGGCGGGAGGTTGCCTCTGGGGCCAACGTCCTGACTTTC. Translated, it gives CSAPRREVASGANVLTF.

The chain recombines TRBV3-1 with TRBJ1-5; D is uncertain. Trimming removed 1 base from V and 1 base from J, with 8 bases in between. From germline, CDR1 is LGHDT and CDR2 YNNKEL (reference sequence). The CDR3 is 15 residues long. The CDR3 here is CASSQGLWSNQPQHF. The CDR3 coding sequence is TGTGCCAGCAGCCAAGGCCTCTGGAGCAATCAGCCCCAGCATTTT.

This clonotype has at least ten counts. In DNA, the CDR3 is TGCAGTGCACACCTCCCGGAGCAGTTCTTC. It specifies CSAHLPEQFF. The V and J genes are TRBV20-1 and TRBJ2-1; D not resolved. This CDR3 spans 10 amino acids. Trimming shortened V by 6 bases and J by 10 bases, and 10 bases separated the two germline ends. CDR1 DFQATT and CDR2 SNEGSKA come from the germline V gene (reference sequence).

There are a few counts of this clonotype. The V and J genes are TRBV5-1 and TRBJ1-1; D might be TRBD1 (6 bases). The germline V and J ends were trimmed by 4 bases and 1 base, with 11 bases remaining between them. The CDR3 runs 14 residues. The V gene's germline CDR1 is SGHRS and CDR2 YFSETQ. The chain's CDR3 is CASSTGTPNTEAFF. The CDR3 DNA sequence: TGCGCCAGCAGCACTGGGACACCGAACACTGAAGCTTTCTTT.

This clonotype appeared many times. The chain links TRBV12-3 or TRBV12-4 to TRBJ2-2, with TRBD1 matching 8 bases. The CDR3 is 13 residues long. Losses at the gene ends were 6 bases for V and 6 bases for J; bases not matched to a gene: 3. CDR3 DNA sequence: TGTGCCAGCAGCCAGGGGGCATCCGGGGAGCTGTTTTTT. Translating gives CASSQGASGELFF.

This clonotype has a count of ten or more. The gene calls are TRBV5-1 and TRBJ2-1, with 7 bases fitting TRBD1. There are 13 residues in the CDR3. Trimming cost V 4 bases and J 4 bases; bases outside gene matches: 2. Germline values: CDR1 SGHRS, CDR2 YFSETQ. For the CDR3, the DNA is TGCGCCAGCAGCCTGGGACAGTACAATGAGCAGTTCTTC. It translates to CASSLGQYNEQFF. The full variable domain, completed using reference TRBV5-1 and TRBJ2-1, is KAGVTQTPRYLIKTRGQQVTLSCSPISGHRSVSWYQQTPGQGLQFLFEYFSETQRNKGNFPGRFSGRQFSNSRSEMNVSTLELGDSALYLCASSLGQYNEQFFGPGTRLTVL.

The chain employs TRBV28 and TRBJ2-1, with 9 bases identical to TRBD1. The V gene end was trimmed by 10 bases and the J gene end by 7 bases; junction bases not matched to a gene: 11. In germline, CDR1 is MDHEN, CDR2 SYDVKM. The CDR3 runs to 14 residues. The CDR3 loop is CATTPGQGWNEQFF. CDR3 nucleotides: TGTGCCACCACTCCGGGACAGGGTTGGAATGAGCAGTTCTTC.

This chain joins TRBV18 and TRBJ1-1; 8 nucleotides align to TRBD1. Unmatched junction bases numbered 5, after V lost 0 bases and J lost 5 bases. The CDR3 contains 15 residues. The germline CDR1 and CDR2 sequences are KGHSH and LQKENI. CDR3 loop: CASSPPNRGVTEAFF. The CDR3 DNA reads as TGTGCCAGCTCACCACCGAACAGGGGGGTAACTGAAGCTTTCTTT.

The chain carries TRBV7-9 and TRBJ2-2, with D hard to call. The CDR3 runs 14 residues. V was clipped by 7 bases and J by 6 bases, with 15 bases between them. Per the germline V gene, CDR1 is SEHNR and CDR2 is FQNEAQ (reference sequence). CDR3 in amino acids: CASNRILASGELFF. The CDR3 coding sequence is TGTGCCAGCAACCGGATCCTGGCGTCCGGGGAGCTGTTTTTT.

This chain joins TRBV18 and TRBJ1-1; D remains unclear. There are 15 residues in the CDR3. Germline V CDR1 and CDR2: KGHSH, LQKENI. V was clipped by 4 bases and J by 1 base, with 13 bases between them. The DNA of the CDR3 is TGTGCCAGCTCACAAATCCGGGCCGAGAACACTGAAGCTTTCTTT. Protein product: CASSQIRAENTEAFF.

This clonotype has more than one count but fewer than ten. The V and J genes are TRBV20-1 and TRBJ2-7; 11 bases align to TRBD2. This CDR3 spans 14 amino acids. Trimming removed 6 bases from V and 3 bases from J; junction bases left unmatched: 7. CDR1 DFQATT and CDR2 SNEGSKA come from the germline V gene (reference sequence). This CDR3 is CSAGTSGRVYEQYF. For the CDR3, the DNA is TGCAGTGCCGGTACTAGCGGGAGAGTCTACGAGCAGTACTTC.

This clonotype was observed at least ten times. The chain combines TRBV29-1 with TRBJ1-1; tentatively, D is TRBD1 (5 bases). This CDR3 is built from 13 residues. With 7 bases removed from V and 5 bases from J, the gap between germline ends came to 17 bases. The germline gives CDR1 SQVTM, CDR2 ANQGSEA. DNA of the CDR3: TGCAGCGCCGTGGTCAGGGTGGATACTGAAGCTTTCTTT. As protein: CSAVVRVDTEAFF.

This clonotype appeared many times. The chain uses TRBV4-1 and TRBJ2-2, with D possibly being TRBD1 (6 bases). V gave up 7 bases and J gave up 7 bases, with 16 bases separating them. Germline assignment: CDR1 MGHRA and CDR2 YSYEKL. This CDR3 comprises 14 residues. The CDR3 DNA is TGCGCCAGCACTATACTCCGGGACATCGGGGAGCTGTTTTTT. Translation gives CASTILRDIGELFF.

The chain is built from TRBV5-1 and TRBJ2-2, with TRBD2 identical over 7 bases. Per germline, CDR1 SGHRS and CDR2 YFSETQ. The V and J ends lost 1 base and 3 bases, in that order; junction bases with no gene match: 0. This CDR3 spans 14 amino acids. The CDR3 DNA reads TGCGCCAGCAGCTTGACTAGCGACACCGGGGAGCTGTTTTTT. This gives the protein CASSLTSDTGELFF.